The 13 T cell receptor beta chains presented below share a single source sample, sequenced in a study of vaccination effects on CD4 cells after COVID-19. CD4+ T cells specific for antigen were expanded with viral peptide pools by the ViraFEST assay before sequencing. The authors isolated CD4+ T cells after around 10 days of culture. All vaccine recipients tested negative for nucleocapsid antibodies and had never contracted SARS-CoV-2 infection. No cognate antigen is known for these TCRs. The table came from immunoSEQ multiplex PCR; TCRdb's copy has only in-frame clones and leaves some out. Of about 45,000 clones listed, roughly four fifths were seen once; the top ten hold 9.5% to 14%. The specimen comprised CD4+ T cells from PBMCs cultured with SARS-CoV-2 spike peptides, sampled before COVID-19 vaccination. The source of these receptors is a human donor who received a COVID-19 vaccine.

As DNA, the CDR3 is TGCGCCAGCACCCCCGTGGACAGTAGGAACTATGGCTACACCTTC. This codes for CASTPVDSRNYGYTF. The chain couples TRBV5-1 to TRBJ1-2; D is perhaps TRBD1 (6 bases). This CDR3 region has 15 residues. V lost 6 bases and J lost 2, with 17 bases in between. CDR1 SGHRS and CDR2 YFSETQ come from the germline V gene.

This clone was observed a single time. The V call is TRBV11-2, the J call TRBJ2-2, with D maybe TRBD1 (6 bases). This CDR3 spans 14 amino acids. CDR1 is SGHAT, CDR2 FQNNGV, per germline. V gave up 5 bases and J gave up 5 bases, with 12 bases separating them. The CDR3 loop reads CASSRSGVTGELFF. The CDR3 DNA sequence: TGTGCCAGCAGCCGATCAGGGGTAACCGGGGAGCTGTTTTTT.

There are a few counts of this clone. The chain is built from TRBV7-2 and TRBJ2-5, with D hard to call. Germline CDR1 reads SGHTA; CDR2 reads FQGNSA. Trimming pared 1 base from V and 5 bases from J, leaving 11 bases between. This CDR3 spans 14 amino acids. CDR3 region: CASSLGASWETQYF. CDR3 coding DNA: TGTGCCAGCAGCTTAGGTGCTAGTTGGGAGACCCAGTACTTC.

This clone turned up a few times. The rearrangement links TRBV28 to TRBJ1-2; 11 bases are a match to TRBD1. The CDR3 totals 19 residues. Germline trimming cut 4 bases from V and 1 base from J; bases unmatched to any gene: 14. Looked up from germline, CDR1 is MDHEN and CDR2 is SYDVKM. DNA of the CDR3: TGTGCCAGCAGTTCACCGGGACAGGGGGGCGACACCCTTAACTATGGCTACACCTTC. This encodes CASSSPGQGGDTLNYGYTF.

This clone has only a few counts. The chain recombines TRBV2 with TRBJ1-2; D might be TRBD1 (6 bases). V was cut by 11 bases and J by 8 bases, with 18 bases left in between. Germline CDR1 reads SNHLY; CDR2 reads FYNNEI. This CDR3 contains 12 residues. In nucleotides, the CDR3 is TGTGCCGGGGCACAGGGAGATCGGGGCTACACCTTC. Translating gives CAGAQGDRGYTF.

This clone was counted only a few times. The chain has TRBV5-1 and TRBJ1-1; D gene ambiguous. The CDR3 runs to 16 residues. V was pared by 4 bases and J by 4 bases, with 20 bases between. Looked up from germline, CDR1 is SGHRS and CDR2 is YFSETQ. In DNA, the CDR3 is TGCGCCAGCAGCGCAACAGTGCAGTTGGCGGGCACTGAAGCTTTCTTT. Amino acids: CASSATVQLAGTEAFF.

The chain recombines TRBV4-3 with TRBJ1-1, with D maybe TRBD1 (6 bases). The CDR3 sequence is 14 residues long. The germline gives CDR1 LGHNA, CDR2 YSLEER. V was trimmed by 3 bases and J by 4 bases, leaving 12 bases between them. In nucleotides, the CDR3 is TGCGCCAGCAGCCAGGAACAGGGAGGCACTGAAGCTTTCTTT. This sequence encodes CASSQEQGGTEAFF.

This clone was observed a handful of times. The CDR3, as DNA: TGTGCCACCTCTTATCACGAGCAGTACGTC. Encoded protein: CATSYHEQYV. The V and J genes are TRBV24-1 and TRBJ2-7; D remains unclear. Germline CDR1 and CDR2: KGHDR and SFDVKD. V was cut by 9 bases and J by 5 bases, with 7 bases left in between. This CDR3 is built from 10 residues.

The gene calls are TRBV29-1 and TRBJ1-5; unclear D gene. The CDR3 totals 14 residues. Looked up from germline, CDR1 is SQVTM and CDR2 is ANQGSEA. Trimming cost V 4 bases and J 0 bases, with 10 bases left between them. The CDR3 protein is CSVVSGNSNQPQHF. In nucleotides, the CDR3 is TGCAGCGTTGTTTCCGGGAATAGCAATCAGCCCCAGCATTTT.

V and J are TRBV5-1 and TRBJ2-5; the match to TRBD1 covers 8 bases. The CDR3 spans 14 residues. Germline V gene data show CDR1 as SGHRS and CDR2 as YFSETQ. The trim removed 4 bases at V and 5 bases at J, leaving 7 bases unmatched. The CDR3, as DNA: TGCGCCAGCAGCCTTGGGACAGGTTCGGAGACCCAGTACTTC. Translated: CASSLGTGSETQYF.

This clone was counted once. The chain recombines TRBV5-1 with TRBJ2-5, with a possible D match to TRBD1 (6 bases). The germline V and J ends were trimmed by 1 base and 7 bases, with 17 bases remaining between them. CDR1 is SGHRS and CDR2 is YFSETQ in the germline V gene. The CDR3 spans 15 residues. CDR3 loop: CASSLTAGDEGTQYF. The CDR3 region has the DNA TGCGCCAGCAGCTTGACGGCAGGGGATGAGGGGACCCAGTACTTC.

The chain employs TRBV13 and TRBJ2-3, with 14 bases matching TRBD2. Germline loops: CDR1 PRHDT, CDR2 FYEKMQ (reference sequence). Germline trimming cut 4 bases from V and 12 bases from J; bases unmatched to any gene: 12. This CDR3 has 16 amino acids. CDR3 region: CASSSARLAGGPVQYF. In DNA form, the CDR3 reads TGTGCCAGCAGCTCCGCACGACTAGCGGGGGGGCCCGTCCAGTATTTT.

The CDR3 region has the DNA TGTGCCAGCACAAACACAGATACGCAGTATTTT. The encoded protein is CASTNTDTQYF. The rearrangement uses TRBV27 and TRBJ2-3, with D unresolved. CDR3 length equals 11 residues. Germline V gene lookup returns CDR1 MNHEY and CDR2 SMNVEV (reference sequence). Between the trimmed V and J ends, which lost 7 bases and 2 bases, there was a span of 4 bases.